In this sample, the clone carrying this T cell receptor (beta chain) turned up a few times. Antigen: not known. This sample was taken from a study of T-cell memory formation after mild COVID-19. Study summary: TCR clustering was largely donor specific.

Study results and limitations: Nothing confirmed that second-wave clones peaking on day 37 were specific for SARS-CoV-2. Mainly CM and EM harbored the contracting CD4+ clones; mainly EMRA harbored the CD8+ ones. Some responding clones appeared in pre-infection memory, suggesting cross-reactive memory joined.

The junction had 10 bases not matched to a gene; V was cut back by 4 bases and J by 4 bases. The CDR3 covers 16 residues. CDR1 is SGHAT and CDR2 is FQNNGV in the germline V gene. TCRdb called the 5' RACE reads again in MiXCR, with one record for every CDR3 protein. This table holds 300,000 or so distinct CDR3 sequences, approximately 15% found once. V and J are TRBV11-2 and TRBJ2-1, with 7 bases lining up with TRBD2. Sequencing was performed on PBMCs or a T cell subset sorted from them (not recorded which). The receptor comes from a man aged 18 to 30 who had mild COVID-19 (a few samples of this study predate the infection). Cell type and time point are not known. This CDR3 is CASSSPSGEGYNEQFF. In DNA, the CDR3 is TGTGCCAGCAGCTCCCCGTCCGGGGAGGGGTACAATGAGCAGTTCTTC. Based on the CDR3 plus reference TRBV11-2 and TRBJ2-1, the full variable domain is EAGVAQSPRYKIIEKRQSVAFWCNPISGHATLYWYQQILGQGPKLLIQFQNNGVVDDSQLPKDRFSAERLKGVDSTLKIQPAKLEDSAVYLCASSSPSGEGYNEQFFGPGTRLTVL.